The 25 T cell receptor beta chains below were found in one sample sequenced in a study of T-cell memory formation after mild COVID-19. A single record per CDR3 protein comes from TCRdb applying MiXCR to the 5' RACE reads. Of tens of thousands of distinct CDR3 sequences listed, approximately 15% are singletons. The sequenced material came from PBMCs or a T cell subset sorted from them (not recorded which). The receptors originated from an adult woman who had mild COVID-19 (a few samples of this study predate the infection). Cell type and time point are not known.

This chain connects TRBV4-3 to TRBJ2-5, with TRBD1 matching over 10 bases. The V gene's germline CDR1 is LGHNA and CDR2 YSLEER. Losses at the gene ends were 4 bases for V and 4 bases for J; bases not matched to a gene: 3. This CDR3 has 14 residues. The CDR3 nucleotides are TGCGCCAGCAGCCTAGGGACAGGGGTAGAGACCCAGTACTTC. It specifies CASSLGTGVETQYF.

This clonotype appeared a few times. The chain combines TRBV29-1 with TRBJ2-7; D gene ambiguous. The germline gives CDR1 SQVTM, CDR2 ANQGSEA. The CDR3 is 12 amino acids. The V end was cut by 3 bases, the J end by 7 bases, with 13 bases between. The CDR3 protein is CSVESSGSEQYF. CDR3 nucleotide sequence: TGCAGCGTTGAGTCGAGTGGGTCGGAGCAGTACTTC.

The chain uses TRBV28 and TRBJ1-6; unclear D gene. This CDR3 is built from 16 residues. Germline V gene data show CDR1 as MDHEN and CDR2 as SYDVKM. Trimming shortened V by 0 bases and J by 0 bases, and 6 bases separated the two germline ends. This CDR3 is CASSLWPSSYNSPLHF. In DNA form, the CDR3 reads TGTGCCAGCAGTTTATGGCCGAGCTCCTATAATTCACCCCTCCACTTT.

V is TRBV27 and J is TRBJ2-2; D is undetermined. Germline V gives CDR1 MNHEY, CDR2 SMNVEV (reference sequence). This CDR3 has 14 residues. Trimming removed 1 base at V and 7 bases at J, with 10 bases between. The CDR3: CASSLFPASGELFF. For the CDR3, the DNA is TGTGCCAGCAGTTTATTCCCAGCGAGCGGGGAGCTGTTTTTT.

A few counts support this clonotype. V gene TRBV15 combines with J gene TRBJ2-1, with D possibly TRBD2 on 6 matching bases. The CDR3 runs to 16 residues. V was pared by 5 bases and J by 0 bases, with 14 bases between. CDR1 LNHNV and CDR2 YYDKDF come from the germline V gene (reference sequence). The DNA for the CDR3 is TGTGCCACCAGCGGGGGAGGAGGGACCTCCTACAATGAGCAGTTCTTC. Translating gives CATSGGGGTSYNEQFF.

V usage is TRBV7-9 and J usage is TRBJ2-3; 7 bases align to TRBD1. Per the germline V gene, CDR1 is SEHNR and CDR2 is FQNEAQ (reference sequence). The V gene end was trimmed by 5 bases and the J gene end by 4 bases; junction bases not matched to a gene: 12. There are 16 residues in the CDR3. The CDR3 loop is CASSPTTGYGADTQYF. DNA of the CDR3: TGTGCCAGCAGCCCTACGACAGGGTATGGCGCAGATACGCAGTATTTT.

The table lists this clonotype with a few counts. The chain employs TRBV5-5 and TRBJ1-6; TRBD1 agrees at 8 bases. There are 16 residues in the CDR3. V trimming: 7 bases; J trimming: 0 bases; junction bases outside the gene matches: 6. CDR1 is SGHKS and CDR2 is YYEKEE in the germline V gene (reference sequence). The DNA for the CDR3 is TGTGCCAGCCGACAGGGGCAAAGCTCCTATAATTCACCCCTCCACTTT. Amino acids: CASRQGQSSYNSPLHF.

This clonotype was found a few times. This chain uses TRBV24-1 with TRBJ2-3, with D uncertain. The CDR3 sequence is 16 residues long. Germline loops: CDR1 KGHDR, CDR2 SFDVKD. The V end was cut by 1 base, the J end by 0 bases, with 10 bases between. The CDR3 loop reads CATSDFTDASTDTQYF. CDR3 nucleotide sequence: TGTGCCACCAGTGATTTTACAGACGCTAGCACAGATACGCAGTATTTT.

In its sample, this clonotype was seen once. This chain joins TRBV6-6 and TRBJ1-2, with TRBD1 matching over 7 bases. The V gene end was trimmed by 4 bases and the J gene end by 6 bases; junction bases not matched to a gene: 2. CDR1 is MNHNY and CDR2 is SVGAGI in the germline V gene (reference sequence). CDR3 size: 12 residues. CDR3: CASSFQGDGYTF. In nucleotides, the CDR3 is TGTGCCAGCAGTTTTCAGGGGGATGGCTACACCTTC.

The genes are TRBV6-1 and TRBJ1-2; D might be TRBD1 (5 bases). This CDR3 region has 16 residues. Trimming stripped 0 bases from V and 4 bases from J, with 15 bases between. Looked up from germline, CDR1 is MNHNS and CDR2 is SASEGT. CDR3 nucleotide sequence: TGTGCCAGCAGTGAAGCAGGATGGGGGGTAGGCTATGGCTACACCTTC. Its translation: CASSEAGWGVGYGYTF.

The chain is built from TRBV15 and TRBJ2-4; no firm D call. The length of the CDR3 is 12 residues. V gave up 0 bases and J gave up 9 bases, with 6 bases separating them. Per the germline V gene, CDR1 is LNHNV and CDR2 is YYDKDF (reference sequence). The CDR3 nucleotides are TGTGCCACCAGCAGAGATGACTTCATTCAGTACTTC. Translating gives CATSRDDFIQYF.

The chain recombines TRBV7-9 with TRBJ2-1; a possible D gene is TRBD2 (5 bases). The CDR3 loop spans 16 amino acids. Trimming pared 3 bases from V and 9 bases from J, leaving 21 bases between. Germline loops: CDR1 SEHNR, CDR2 FQNEAQ (reference sequence). This CDR3 reads CASSFAVGNSWGEQFF. The CDR3 DNA sequence: TGTGCCAGCAGCTTCGCGGTCGGGAACTCTTGGGGTGAGCAGTTCTTC.

This clonotype was recorded a few times. The chain couples TRBV27 to TRBJ1-6; D might be TRBD1 (5 bases). The CDR3 length is 14 residues. Trimming removed 3 bases from V and 7 bases from J, with 10 bases in between. Germline loops: CDR1 MNHEY, CDR2 SMNVEV (reference sequence). CDR3 sequence (DNA): TGTGCCAGCAGTTTTGGGACGGAGAATTCACCCCTCCACTTT. It codes for CASSFGTENSPLHF.

The V call is TRBV7-3, the J call TRBJ1-1; 7 bases are shared with TRBD1. The CDR3 consists of 14 residues. Germline V gene sequence: CDR1 SGHTA, CDR2 FQGTGA. Trimming at V came to 8 bases and at J to 3 bases, leaving 9 bases not matched to a gene. CDR3 amino acids: CASSFGTGDTEAFF. The CDR3 DNA reads as TGTGCCAGCTCCTTCGGAACAGGGGACACTGAAGCTTTCTTT.

The chain combines TRBV28 with TRBJ1-2; the D gene is possibly TRBD1 (5 bases). Germline CDR1 and CDR2: MDHEN and SYDVKM. The CDR3 contains 15 residues. Trimming cost V 3 bases and J 3 bases, with 14 bases left between them. The CDR3 protein is CASSFPDRSHYGYTF. The CDR3 DNA reads TGTGCCAGCAGTTTCCCAGACAGAAGTCACTATGGCTACACCTTC.

The V call is TRBV4-3, the J call TRBJ2-5; 8 nucleotides agree with TRBD1. Germline loops: CDR1 LGHNA, CDR2 YSLEER. The ends lost 2 bases at V and 5 bases at J; junction bases unmatched: 7. This CDR3 has 15 residues. This chain's CDR3 is CASSQRDRGQETQYF. CDR3 DNA sequence: TGCGCCAGCAGCCAACGTGACAGGGGACAGGAGACCCAGTACTTC.

The J gene is TRBJ2-7, the V gene TRBV12-3 or TRBV12-4, with D perhaps TRBD1 (5 bases). Between the trimmed V and J ends, which lost 7 bases and 2 bases, there was a span of 12 bases. The CDR3 length is 13 residues. The CDR3 sequence: CASTTTVTYEQYF. As DNA, the CDR3 is TGTGCCAGCACTACGACAGTAACCTACGAGCAGTACTTC.

V usage is TRBV19 and J usage is TRBJ1-5; D call uncertain. The CDR3 sequence is 14 residues long. V was clipped by 5 bases and J by 2 bases, with 10 bases between them. Germline V gene data show CDR1 as LNHDA and CDR2 as SQIVND (reference sequence). The CDR3 here is CASSAAGGNQPQHF. The CDR3 region has the DNA TGTGCCAGTAGTGCAGCGGGAGGCAATCAGCCCCAGCATTTT.

This clonotype was seen a handful of times. The chain combines TRBV24-1 with TRBJ2-1, with D unclear. Trimming pared 6 bases from V and 8 bases from J, leaving 16 bases between. Per germline, CDR1 KGHDR and CDR2 SFDVKD. CDR3 length equals 14 residues. The CDR3 DNA reads as TGTGCCACCAGTCTGGCAGCCCCTGGCTATGAGCAGTTCTTC. This translates into CATSLAAPGYEQFF.

This clonotype was counted only a few times. The chain recombines TRBV6-5 with TRBJ2-7; 11 bases line up with TRBD1. Germline CDR1 reads MNHEY; CDR2 reads SVGAGI. The CDR3 is 15 amino acids. V was clipped by 5 bases and J by 9 bases; unmatched bases: 12. CDR3 nucleotides: TGTGCCAGCAGTCAGTTGGGGACAGGGGGTGGTAGGCAGTACTTC. Protein sequence: CASSQLGTGGGRQYF.

This clonotype was counted between two and nine times. The chain recombines TRBV7-2 with TRBJ2-1, with D possibly matching TRBD2 (5 bases). Germline-derived CDR1 and CDR2 are SGHTA and FQGNSA. V was shortened by 10 bases and J by 5 bases, with 21 bases between the two germline ends. This CDR3 has 15 residues. The CDR3 sequence: CATRPRGSPDNEQFF. The CDR3 coding sequence is TGTGCCACCCGCCCTCGGGGTTCCCCCGACAATGAGCAGTTCTTC.

At least ten counts were recorded for this clonotype. V and J are TRBV20-1 and TRBJ2-1, with 12 positions matching TRBD2. CDR1 DFQATT and CDR2 SNEGSKA come from the germline V gene (reference sequence). Trimming took 0 bases from V and 6 from J; bases not matched to a gene: 6. The CDR3 extends over 16 amino acids. The CDR3 DNA is TGCAGTGCTAGAGATCTGCTAGCGGGGGGGCTCAATGAGCAGTTCTTC. Translated, it gives CSARDLLAGGLNEQFF.

The chain joins TRBV13 to TRBJ1-4, with 7 bases lining up with TRBD1. V was pared by 5 bases and J by 3 bases, with 6 bases of the junction left unmatched. CDR3 length: 15 amino acids. The germline V gene encodes CDR1 PRHDT and CDR2 FYEKMQ (reference sequence). In DNA, the CDR3 is TGTGCCAGCAGCCTATACAGGGGTTCTAATGAAAAACTGTTTTTT. Amino acid sequence: CASSLYRGSNEKLFF.

This clonotype occurred a few times. V is TRBV18 and J is TRBJ1-1; D remains ambiguous. The CDR3 sequence is 15 residues long. Trimming pared 1 base from V and 2 bases from J, leaving 11 bases between. The germline gives CDR1 KGHSH, CDR2 LQKENI. Here the CDR3 DNA reads TGTGCCAGCTCACCACGCAGCGGATTCAACACTGAAGCTTTCTTT. It codes for CASSPRSGFNTEAFF.

This clonotype has only a few counts. The CDR3 region has the DNA TGTGCCAGCAGCTTAGCCCCCGGGACTAGCGGTTATGGTGAGCAGTTCTTC. It encodes CASSLAPGTSGYGEQFF. The V call is TRBV7-6, the J call TRBJ2-1; 11 bases are shared with TRBD2. The CDR3 runs to 17 residues. The germline CDR1 and CDR2 sequences are SGHVS and FNYEAQ. V was clipped by 0 bases and J by 9 bases; unmatched bases: 10.